Reported below is one T cell receptor beta chain. Its antigen target is currently unknown. No quality values exist for individual bases; no much larger clone is one base distant. Using the deep immunoSEQ assay, multiplex PCR amplified TCR CDR3 regions from genomic DNA. For each cell subset, the extracted genomic DNA was distributed evenly across all wells of several immunoSEQ 96-well plates, and each plate served as one replicate. For sorted subsets, approximately 190 ng genomic DNA, equal to 30,000 or so T cell genomes, was loaded into each replicate PCR. Purified libraries were quantified with a Qubit 3.0 fluorometer, sized on a Bioanalyzer 2100, and re-quantified with the KAPA Library Quantification kit. Every immunoSEQ 96-well plate was sequenced on a separate single-read 150-cycle Illumina NextSeq 550 flow cell. Under the source paper's analysis protocol: Because the immunoSEQ output included only junctional sequences and no quality scores, the filtering could not be the same as the filtering used for full-length reads. Sequences were annotated with PyIR, a Python wrapper for IgBLAST v1.9, and V/J genes and CDR3 were assigned using IMGT germline references. Reads were filtered out if the reads had weak V/J assignments (E-value above 1e-6), no CDR3, stop codons, out-of-frame junctions, or ambiguous translated residues. A V3J clonotype was defined by an identical inferred V gene, J gene, and CDR3 amino acid sequence. To compute the percentage overlap between repertoires, the number of shared unique clonotypes was divided by the size of the smaller repertoire. Three approaches were used to assess repertoire richness: RTK rarefaction, the Chao1 estimator, and Recon v2.1 estimates of unobserved clonotypes. OLGA was used to compute generation probabilities for all TCRbeta clonotypes that the gDNA method yielded from a handful of donors. TCRdb took over this immuneACCESS table, retaining in-frame rearrangements with V and J assigned. Such tables are incomplete; in checked studies, under half of the missing clones stem from an unresolved V gene, and the remainder is unexplained. The D gene and trimming were derived from the DNA, and the V and J assignments and clone size from that table. Counted in this sample were 2 million to 2.5 million clones; 85% to 95% of them appeared once. The ten largest make up about 0.36% of the sample.

The sample belongs to a study of shared clonotypes between healthy human individuals (TCRdb year 2020). Notes on the research overall: Three men and two women, aged 18 to 49 years, made up the cohort. For each donor, CD4 naive and CD4 memory were each given three plates, CD8 naive was given two plates, and CD8 memory was given one plate. The study deeply sequenced blood TCR repertoires of five healthy adults to estimate repertoire size and the extent of clonotype sharing between individuals. Different laboratories and diverse techniques were used to prepare libraries and sequence TCR repertoires, to increase sequencing depth and limit assay-specific biases. Per donor, leukapheresis produced somewhere between about 0.8 and 9 billion PBMCs. What the authors observed across the whole study: Across a handful of donors, approximately 4.9% of naive CD4, over 3% of naive CD8, under 2.5% of memory CD4, and 0.4% to 0.45% of memory CD8 clonotypes were shared. Larger estimated clonotype richness was generally found for naive subsets than for memory subsets. The small number of donors limited the genetic and exposure-history diversity represented. Rarefaction of sorted-subset datasets indicated incomplete sequencing despite the large sequencing depth. Based on pairwise subsampling, the degree of clonotype sharing among donors was expected to be affected by sequencing depth. Sampling was restricted to blood, and TCR repertoires in tissue are likely to differ from TCR repertoires in blood. Higher generation probabilities were observed for clonotypes shared by all four sorted-subset donors than for non-shared clonotypes.

The donors were healthy, HIV-negative adults who had no recently reported acute infections or vaccinations. Every donor was a Caucasian adult living in Nashville, Tennessee, USA. CD4+ T cells were enriched through magnetic negative selection, after which naive cells were positively selected on CD45RA and the remaining negative fraction served as the memory subset. Blood was obtained by leukapheresis, after which PBMCs were separated by Ficoll-Histopaque density gradient centrifugation and cryopreserved in liquid nitrogen vapor phase. Analytical flow cytometry was used to check the purity and quantity of each magnetically sorted T cell population. Genomic DNA was isolated from every sorted fraction and measured by UV absorbance on a Nanodrop 2000c. Sequenced input: naive CD4+ T cells from PBMCs. The intended sense of this specimen's cell subset or site label: CD45RA+ positively selected. This TCR was recovered from a man between 18 and 35 years old in good health. Some clones in this sample may be carry-over from other donors' samples.

CDR3 protein: CASSFGGRTDTQYF. The DNA is as follows: TGCGCCAGCAGCTTCGGAGGGCGGACAGATACGCAGTATTTT. The chain uses TRBV4-1 and TRBJ2-3; the D region possibly corresponds to TRBD2 (6 bases align). V lost 5 bases and J lost 3 bases; the stretch between them is 12 bases long. According to the germline V gene, CDR1 reads MGHRA and CDR2 reads YSYEKL. The CDR3 runs 14 residues from the cysteine to the phenylalanine. Only the CDR3 portion is preserved as DNA: 42 bases, with reading frame beginning at the first base.